This is a list of T cell receptor beta chains from one sample in a study of T cell responses to AZD1222 COVID-19 vaccine. The protocol was immunoSEQ multiplex PCR, while the TCRdb copy is restricted to in-frame clones and leaves out a portion. The sample records 75,000 to 95,000 clones, around 84% being singletons. Sequenced material: peripheral blood, taken 28 days after the second AZD1222 dose. These receptors came from an adult who received the AZD1222 COVID-19 vaccine. Each CDR3 is given with its conserved first and last residue.

J gene: TRBJ2-1; V gene: TRBV9; CDR3 protein: CASSVAYGEQFF
J gene: TRBJ2-3; V gene: TRBV7-2; CDR3 protein: CASSSTLAGGQKTDTQYF
J gene: TRBJ2-5; V gene: TRBV11-2; CDR3 protein: CASSPREGAGETQYF
J gene: TRBJ2-7; V gene: TRBV7-9; CDR3 protein: CASSQAPVGEQYF
J gene: TRBJ2-7; V gene: TRBV5-4; CDR3 protein: CASSLFGAGEQYF
J gene: TRBJ1-3; V gene: TRBV5-4; CDR3 protein: CASSNDRTRSGNTIYF
J gene: TRBJ1-1; V gene: TRBV19; CDR3 protein: CASSPDGEGTEAFF
J gene: TRBJ2-1; V gene: TRBV11-2; CDR3 protein: CASSLRNSGDEQFF
J gene: TRBJ2-2; V gene: TRBV6-6; CDR3 protein: CASSWGIARVTGELFF
J gene: TRBJ1-6; V gene: TRBV2; CDR3 protein: CASSGVQVYNSPLHF
J gene: TRBJ2-1; V gene: TRBV10-3; CDR3 protein: CAISPGGFSDRRNEQFF
J gene: TRBJ2-6; V gene: TRBV9; CDR3 protein: CASSGYSTLSDSGANVLTF
J gene: TRBJ1-2; V gene: TRBV3-1/TRBV3-2; CDR3 protein: CASSRTGSDYGYTF
J gene: TRBJ1-1; V gene: TRBV19; CDR3 protein: CASSIMRRNTEAFF
J gene: TRBJ1-1; V gene: TRBV5-1; CDR3 protein: CASSAGSLMNTEAFF
J gene: TRBJ2-1; V gene: TRBV19; CDR3 protein: CASSPLGSYNEQFF
J gene: TRBJ1-1; V gene: TRBV28; CDR3 protein: CASRGTQGSTEAFF
J gene: TRBJ1-1; V gene: TRBV3-1/TRBV3-2; CDR3 protein: CASSQETVNRAFF
J gene: TRBJ2-6; V gene: TRBV2; CDR3 protein: CASSAYSGANVLTF